A single sample is the source of the 8 T cell receptor beta chains below, sequenced in a study of blood T cells in healthy people across ages. Together with a sample-barcoded 5' primer, a J-beta primer mix was included in a second PCR lasting about 6 to 11 cycles. One entry per CDR3 protein results from TCRdb running MiXCR on the 5' RACE reads. The table lists 700,000 to 900,000 distinct CDR3 sequences, less than 70% of them singletons, with 41% in the top ten. The sequenced material came from blood. These receptors all come from an elderly man in good health.

The gene calls are TRBV7-9 and TRBJ2-1; 12 bases map to TRBD2. CDR1 SEHNR and CDR2 FQNEAQ come from the germline V gene (reference sequence). The ends lost 5 bases at V and 5 bases at J; junction bases unmatched: 7. The CDR3 consists of 16 residues. The CDR3 DNA sequence: TGTGCCAGCAGCCCAACATCTAGCGGGAGGGACAATGAGCAGTTCTTC. Translation gives CASSPTSSGRDNEQFF. Looking up the rest from reference TRBV7-9 and TRBJ2-1 gives the full variable domain: DTGVSQNPRHKITKRGQNVTFRCDPISEHNRLYWYRQTLGQGPEFLTYFQNEAQLEKSRLLSDRFSAERPKGSFSTLEIQRTEQGDSAMYLCASSPTSSGRDNEQFFGPGTRLTVL.

This clonotype was found a few times. The CDR3 region is CASPPLGQGTSYEQYF. For the CDR3, the DNA is TGTGCCTCCCCTCCCCTGGGACAGGGGACTTCCTACGAGCAGTACTTC. The V and J genes are TRBV7-2 and TRBJ2-7; 10 positions match TRBD1. V trimming: 11 bases; J trimming: 1 base; junction bases outside the gene matches: 14. Germline V gene sequence: CDR1 SGHTA, CDR2 FQGNSA. This CDR3 region has 16 residues.

This clonotype was detected only once. V gene TRBV13 combines with J gene TRBJ1-3; D may be TRBD1 (5 bases). The V end lost 5 bases, the J end lost 2 bases, and 13 bases lay between the germline ends. The germline CDR1 and CDR2 sequences are PRHDT and FYEKMQ (reference sequence). The CDR3 loop spans 15 amino acids. CDR3 loop: CASSLTRTTGNTIYF. The DNA of the CDR3 is TGTGCCAGCAGCCTAACTCGGACAACTGGAAACACCATATATTTT.

The chain uses TRBV20-1 and TRBJ2-1; D ambiguous. V shed 5 bases and J shed 6 bases, with 8 bases lying between them. Germline CDR1 is DFQATT and CDR2 is SNEGSKA (reference sequence). There are 11 residues in the CDR3. CDR3 sequence reads: CSAHLGNEQFF. The CDR3 bases are TGCAGTGCTCACCTCGGCAATGAGCAGTTCTTC.

This clonotype was seen once. The chain couples TRBV20-1 to TRBJ2-1, with D perhaps matching TRBD1 or TRBD2 (5 bases each). V was shortened by 3 bases and J by 5 bases, with 11 bases between the two germline ends. This CDR3 spans 13 amino acids. CDR1 is DFQATT and CDR2 is SNEGSKA in the germline V gene (reference sequence). The CDR3 protein is CSASEGIHNEQFF. In nucleotides, the CDR3 is TGCAGTGCTAGTGAGGGGATCCACAATGAGCAGTTCTTC.

This clonotype came up a few times. This chain uses TRBV28 with TRBJ2-1; D uncertain. This CDR3 has 12 amino acids. Germline CDR1 MDHEN, CDR2 SYDVKM. V lost 6 bases to trimming and J lost 9 bases, with 12 bases between them. The CDR3 DNA is TGTGCCAGCAGCCCTAGAACGGGTGAGCAGTTCTTC. Amino acid sequence: CASSPRTGEQFF.

The sample holds a few counts of this clonotype. The genes are TRBV12-3 or TRBV12-4 and TRBJ2-5; 9 nucleotides agree with TRBD1. The J call may be incorrect, as the DNA end agrees better with TRBJ2-7. CDR3 length: 15 amino acids. CDR3 protein: CASSLTRDRVGEQYF. The CDR3 DNA reads TGTGCCAGCAGTTTAACCCGGGACAGGGTGGGCGAGCAGTACTTC.

The CDR3 loop is CASSQETGTPYNEQYF. CDR3 bases: TGTGCCAGCAGCCAAGAGACCGGGACCCCCTACAATGAGCAGTACTTC. The rearrangement joins TRBV14 to TRBJ2-1; the D call may be TRBD1 or TRBD2 (5 bases each). The end of the DNA fits TRBJ2-7 better, so the J call may be wrong. Germline CDR1 reads SGHDN; CDR2 reads FVKESK. This CDR3 has 16 amino acids.